This section outlines one T cell receptor beta chain sequence together with its context. Its antigen remains unknown. The CDR3 has 16 amino acids. Trimming stripped 5 bases from V and 11 bases from J, with 28 bases between. Per germline, CDR1 SEHNR and CDR2 FQNEAQ (reference sequence). This record belongs to a study of T cells after yellow fever vaccination. Across the study: With SMART-Seq v4 Ultra Low Input, the fractions containing low cell numbers were prepared. The study, taken as a whole, reports: The secondary T-cell response peaked on day 5, not day 15, but was weaker. Clonotypes found in both CD4 and CD8 compartments made up a small share.

Template switching with 5'RACE generated the TCR cDNA and added a universal primer site and UMIs. TCRdb called the 5' RACE reads again in MiXCR, with one record for every CDR3 protein. The sample includes fewer than 400,000 distinct CDR3 sequences, about 11% of them seen just once. This rearrangement joins TRBV7-9 to TRBJ2-7; the D call may be TRBD1 or TRBD2 (5 bases each). The origin of this receptor is a man between 18 and 35 years old who received the YFV17D yellow fever vaccine. Source: CD4+ T cells sorted from PBMCs, taken 45 days after the yellow fever booster vaccination. DNA for the CDR3: TGTGCCAGCAGCGGGACCCGGCAGGGAAGGCGGCGAGAGAAGTACTTC. Residues: CASSGTRQGRRREKYF.